A selection of T cell receptor beta chains follows, all from one sample in a study of blood T cell repertoires in COVID-19. The method was immunoSEQ multiplex PCR; TCRdb's version includes in-frame clones alone and lacks a portion of them. Of about 240,000 clones listed, roughly 91% are singletons. The sequenced material came from peripheral blood. Every receptor here comes from a woman aged 40-49 years who had recovered from COVID-19. The CDR3 runs from the conserved cysteine through the conserved F or W. Each record gives: J gene, clone size, D gene, V gene, CDR3 DNA, CDR3 protein. D genes are given only for firm matches. Size is omitted from some rows. Given values are once, few, many or a class for expanded clones.

TRBJ2-1 | . | . | TRBV29-1 | TGCAGCGTTGAAGGAGGCGTCAATGAGCAGTTCTTC | CSVEGGVNEQFF
TRBJ1-1 | . | . | TRBV7-2 | TGTGCCAGCAGCTTCGAGTATTACACTGAAGCTTTCTTT | CASSFEYYTEAFF
TRBJ2-7 | . | . | TRBV9 | TGTGCCAGCAGCGTAGGTGGGGGGAGCCATTCCTACGAGCAGTACTTC | CASSVGGGSHSYEQYF
TRBJ2-7 | . | TRBD1 | TRBV19 | TGTGCCAGTAGTATCGGGGCAGGGGGTGCCTACGAGCAGTACTTC | CASSIGAGGAYEQYF
TRBJ2-2 | once | . | TRBV7-3 | TGTGCCAGCAGCTTAGGGTCTGGACCCCAGGCGGGCCGGGAGCTGTTTTTT | CASSLGSGPQAGRELFF
TRBJ2-3 | . | TRBD1 | TRBV7-2 | TGTGCCAGCAGCGGCAGACAGGGGGCTACAGATACGCAGTATTTT | CASSGRQGATDTQYF
TRBJ2-1 | . | . | TRBV27 | TGTGCCAGCAGTTTACCCGTTGGCGGGGCCCTTTACAATGAGCAGTTCTTC | CASSLPVGGALYNEQFF
TRBJ1-5 | . | TRBD1 | TRBV5-6 | TGTGCCAGCAGCTGGGGACAGAATCAGCCCCAGCATTTT | CASSWGQNQPQHF
TRBJ2-2 | . | . | TRBV5-1 | TGCGCCAGCAGCACAACCGCCGGGACACGGACCGGGGAGCTGTTTTTT | CASSTTAGTRTGELFF
TRBJ2-1 | once | TRBD2 | TRBV29-1 | TGCAGCGTTGCCTACGGCGGGAGCTCCTACAATGAGCAGTTCTTC | CSVAYGGSSYNEQFF
TRBJ2-1 | . | TRBD2 | TRBV29-1 | TGCAGCGCCAGGGGACTAGCGGGCAATGAGCAGTTCTTC | CSARGLAGNEQFF
TRBJ2-3 | few | . | TRBV15 | TGTGCCACCAGCAGCCGGGGGAGCGCGAAACAAGATACGCAGTATTTT | CATSSRGSAKQDTQYF
TRBJ2-3 | . | . | TRBV3-1/TRBV3-2 | TGTGCCAGCAGCCAAGATGTTGGGCGGGTAGGTGGAGATACGCAGTATTTT | CASSQDVGRVGGDTQYF
TRBJ2-1 | . | TRBD2 | TRBV2 | TGTGCCAGCAGGGGGACTAGCGGGAGAGGGCGGTACAATGAGCAGTTCTTC | CASRGTSGRGRYNEQFF
TRBJ2-3 | few | TRBD2 | TRBV27 | TGTGCCAGCAGTCCCAAAGGACTAGCGTCTAGCACAGATACGCAGTATTTT | CASSPKGLASSTDTQYF
TRBJ2-5 | . | . | TRBV5-1 | TGCGCCAGCACACTGGGGGGCCAAGAGACCCAGTACTTC | CASTLGGQETQYF
TRBJ1-2 | . | TRBD1 | TRBV20-1 | TGCAGTGCTATTGACCAGGGGGTAGAGTATGGCTACACCTTC | CSAIDQGVEYGYTF
TRBJ1-2 | . | . | TRBV3-1/TRBV3-2 | TGTGCCAGCAGCCAGGGCACGGGAGGCTACACCTTC | CASSQGTGGYTF
TRBJ2-1 | . | TRBD1 | TRBV10-3 | TGTGCCATCAGAGACCACAGGGGAGTCTTCAGAAATGAGCAGTTCTTC | CAIRDHRGVFRNEQFF
TRBJ2-3 | once | . | TRBV28 | TGTGCCAGCAGTTTGGGGGGAGATACGCAGTATTTT | CASSLGGDTQYF
TRBJ2-1 | . | TRBD2 | TRBV4-2 | TGTGCCAGCAGCCAAGATTACACTAGCGATGAGCAGTTCTTC | CASSQDYTSDEQFF
TRBJ1-2 | . | TRBD1 | TRBV7-2 | TGTGCCAGCAGCTTAGTTCCGGGACAGGGGGACTATGGCTACACCTTC | CASSLVPGQGDYGYTF
TRBJ1-2 | . | TRBD1 | TRBV5-6 | TGTGCCAGCAGCGACCCCCGGACAGGGGTCGGAGGCTACACCTTC | CASSDPRTGVGGYTF
TRBJ1-1 | once | . | TRBV18 | TGTGCCAGCTCACCACCGACGGGGGGGAAAGCTTTCTTT | CASSPPTGGKAFF
TRBJ1-4 | . | TRBD1 | TRBV6-5 | TGTGCCAGCAGGTCCCAGGGGGCGGCTAATGAAAAACTGTTTTTT | CASRSQGAANEKLFF
TRBJ2-7 | . | TRBD2 | TRBV10-3 | TGTGCCATCAGGGGCGGTAGCGGGAGTTACTACGAGCAGTACTTC | CAIRGGSGSYYEQYF
TRBJ1-1 | . | . | TRBV29-1 | TGCAGCGTGGCCAGGGGTTTGAACACTGAAGCTTTCTTT | CSVARGLNTEAFF
TRBJ2-4 | . | . | TRBV3-1/TRBV3-2 | TGTGCCAGCAGCCCCGGGGTTGGCCAGTACTTC | CASSPGVGQYF
TRBJ1-1 | few | TRBD1 | TRBV12-5 | TGTGCTAGTGGTTTGGGACAGGGGAACACTGAAGCTTTCTTT | CASGLGQGNTEAFF
TRBJ1-1 | . | . | TRBV6-5 | TGTGCCAGCAGTTACTCGGCGGTGAACACTGAAGCTTTCTTT | CASSYSAVNTEAFF
TRBJ2-1 | . | TRBD1 | TRBV5-1 | TGCGCCAGCAGCTACCCGGGACAGGGTTGGGATGAGCAGTTCTTC | CASSYPGQGWDEQFF
TRBJ2-5 | . | . | TRBV7-9 | TGTGCCAGCAGCCCCGCGGCGTTGGAGACCCAGTACTTC | CASSPAALETQYF
TRBJ2-5 | . | TRBD2 | TRBV5-1 | TGCGCCAGCAGCTTGTACCCTAGCGGGAGAGGGGTCAGGGAGACCCAGTACTTC | CASSLYPSGRGVRETQYF
TRBJ1-6 | . | . | TRBV14 | TGTGCCAGCAGCCAAGATGGCCGTCATAATTCACCCCTCCACTTT | CASSQDGRHNSPLHF
TRBJ2-2 | . | . | TRBV6-5 | TGTGCCAGCACCCTAGTTTCCGGGGAGCTGTTTTTT | CASTLVSGELFF
TRBJ2-1 | . | TRBD1 | TRBV6-1 | TGTGCCAGCAGTGCCGGGACAGGGGGGTTTAGCTCCTACAATGAGCAGTTCTTC | CASSAGTGGFSSYNEQFF
TRBJ1-2 | . | TRBD1 | TRBV4-3 | TGCGCCAGCAGCCAAGATGGGGCCAGGGGGGGCTACACCTTC | CASSQDGARGGYTF
TRBJ1-1 | . | TRBD1 | TRBV9 | TGTGCCAGCAGCCCCAGGGGGGTTGTAAGCACTGAAGCTTTCTTT | CASSPRGVVSTEAFF
TRBJ2-5 | . | TRBD1 | TRBV2 | TGTGCCAGCAGGGGGACAGGGGGCGTACAAGAGACCCAGTACTTC | CASRGTGGVQETQYF
TRBJ2-7 | once | . | TRBV11-2 | TGTGCCAGCAGTTGGGGCAGCTCCTACGAGCAGTACTTC | CASSWGSSYEQYF
TRBJ2-7 | once | . | TRBV10-3 | TGTGCCATCAGTGAGTCGAGAGGACTCAGGGAGCAGTACTTC | CAISESRGLREQYF
TRBJ1-4 | once | . | TRBV25-1 | TGTGCCAGCAGGGGGGCGCGGGGGACTAATGAAAAACTGTTTTTT | CASRGARGTNEKLFF
TRBJ1-2 | . | . | TRBV6-1 | TGTGCCAGCAGTGAAGGGCCCAATGGCTACACCTTC | CASSEGPNGYTF
TRBJ1-2 | . | TRBD1 | TRBV19 | TGTGCCAGTAGTATAGGGGCAGGGGGCGGCTATGGCTACACCTTC | CASSIGAGGGYGYTF
TRBJ1-3 | few | . | TRBV28 | TGTGCCAGCCCCGACAGCTCTGGAAACACCATATATTTT | CASPDSSGNTIYF
TRBJ2-5 | . | . | TRBV7-2 | TGTGCCAGCAGCCCCGCCTGGGGGCGGCAAGAGACCCAGTACTTC | CASSPAWGRQETQYF
TRBJ2-7 | . | . | TRBV7-3 | TGTGCCAGCAGCTCGACTAACGAACTCTACGAGCAGTACTTC | CASSSTNELYEQYF
TRBJ1-2 | . | . | TRBV6-2/TRBV6-3 | TGTGCCAGCAGTTACGGCCTTCGGGGAAACTATGGCTACACCTTC | CASSYGLRGNYGYTF
TRBJ2-1 | . | . | TRBV11-2 | TGTGCCAGCAGCTTTCTAGCCCGGCGGGAGCAGTTCTTC | CASSFLARREQFF
TRBJ2-5 | . | . | TRBV19 | TGTGCCAGTAGTGCCAGGGGCGGTTCCCAAGAGACCCAGTACTTC | CASSARGGSQETQYF
TRBJ2-2 | . | . | TRBV6-5 | TGTGCCACCACACAGGGTTGGGCGAACACCGGGGAGCTGTTTTTT | CATTQGWANTGELFF
TRBJ1-2 | . | TRBD1 | TRBV11-2 | TGTGCCAGCAGCTCATACCGGGACAGGGGGCGCGAGGGCTATGGCTACACCTTC | CASSSYRDRGREGYGYTF
TRBJ2-1 | . | . | TRBV7-2 | TGTGCCAGCAGCCTCGGGGGTAGCGGACAGTTCTTC | CASSLGGSGQFF
TRBJ2-7 | . | . | TRBV7-2 | TGTGCCAGCAGCTTAGCCCAAGGGACATTCCACGAGCAGTACTTC | CASSLAQGTFHEQYF
TRBJ2-5 | . | TRBD1 | TRBV9 | TGTGCCAGCAGCGCACATGGGACAGGGGAAGGGGAGACCCAGTACTTC | CASSAHGTGEGETQYF
TRBJ2-3 | . | TRBD1 | TRBV11-2 | TGTGCCAGCAGCACTGCCGGGACAGGGGTTTGGGCAGATACGCAGTATTTT | CASSTAGTGVWADTQYF
TRBJ1-4 | . | TRBD1 | TRBV19 | TGTGCCAGTAGCACCGGACAGGGCCGAGAACTGTTTTTT | CASSTGQGRELFF
TRBJ1-3 | . | TRBD1 | TRBV7-9 | TGTGCCAGCAGCCCTACCTTCCGGACAGGGCCCGACTCTGGAAACACCATATATTTT | CASSPTFRTGPDSGNTIYF
TRBJ2-7 | few | TRBD1 | TRBV5-8 | TGTGCCAGCAGCTTGGCCGGGACAGGGGCCTCCGAGCAGTACTTC | CASSLAGTGASEQYF
TRBJ1-4 | . | . | TRBV4-3 | TGCGCCAGCAGCCAACGATGGGGCAATAATGAAAAACTGTTTTTT | CASSQRWGNNEKLFF